This entry features one TCR beta chain sequence. In the authors' workflow: The assay estimated nucleated cells by amplifying reference gene primers. Libraries were prepared by immunoSEQ multiplex PCR; TCRdb keeps only in-frame clonotypes and omits some of them. D and trimming come from the DNA, and the V and J calls and clone size come from that table. The table has around 250,000 clones, around 90% seen once. The sample belongs to a study of blood T cell repertoires in COVID-19. For the study at large: From T cells, B-cell-depleted T cells, or PBMCs came the material, which was cDNA or gDNA.

The V gene's germline CDR1 is SGHRS and CDR2 YFSETQ. With V trimmed by 0 bases and J by 0 bases, 2 bases remained unmatched. The CDR3 consists of 15 residues. This TCR was recovered from a human donor in a cohort sampled during active COVID-19. The sequenced sample was peripheral blood. This chain links TRBV5-1 with TRBJ1-1; TRBD1 agrees at 7 bases. CDR3 loop: CASSLEDRMNTEAFF. CDR3 coding DNA: TGCGCCAGCAGCTTGGAGGACAGGATGAACACTGAAGCTTTCTTT.